These T cell receptor beta chains were read from a single sample in a study of blood T cell repertoires in COVID-19. Assay: immunoSEQ multiplex PCR; the TCRdb copy retains only in-frame clones and omits some. The sample contains around 220,000 clones, about 85% of which appear only once. The sample consisted of peripheral blood. The receptor source for this set is a man aged 25 to 45 with active or convalescent COVID-19. The CDR3 runs from the conserved cysteine through the conserved F or W. A D gene is named only where the DNA matches it firmly. Rows give clone size only sometimes, using once, few, many, or a class for an expanded clone.

NA	NA	TRBV28	TRBJ1-2	TGTGCCAGCAGCGCGACCCAGGGTTCCCGCTACACCTTC	CASSATQGSRYTF
NA	TRBD2	TRBV7-2	TRBJ2-7	TGTGCCAGCAGCCCCCGTGGGACTAGCGGGTTAGGTTACGAGCAGTACTTC	CASSPRGTSGLGYEQYF
few	TRBD1	TRBV3-1/TRBV3-2	TRBJ1-6	TGTGCCAGCAGCCCAGAGACAGGGTCTAGATCACCCCTCCACTTT	CASSPETGSRSPLHF
NA	TRBD1	TRBV19	TRBJ1-3	TGTGCCAGTTCCCCCGGGACAGCCCAAATCCCGTACCGGGTCCTCTTT	CASSPGTAQIPYRVLF
NA	TRBD2	TRBV4-2	TRBJ2-1	TGTGCCAGCAGCCAAGATGGTGCGGGGGCCTACAATGAGCAGTTCTTC	CASSQDGAGAYNEQFF
NA	NA	TRBV5-1	TRBJ1-1	TGCGCCAGCAGCTTGGAGGGAGCTTCGGGCACTGAAGCTTTCTTT	CASSLEGASGTEAFF
once	NA	TRBV20-1	TRBJ2-5	TGCAGTGTGGGAGGAGAGACCCAGTACTTC	CSVGGETQYF
NA	TRBD2	TRBV5-1	TRBJ2-7	TGCGCCAGCAGACTAGCGGCTTCCTACGAGCAGTACTTC	CASRLAASYEQYF
NA	NA	TRBV13	TRBJ2-7	TGTGCCAGCAGCTTAGCGGGTCCCCACCCTTACGAGCAGTACTTC	CASSLAGPHPYEQYF
few	NA	TRBV18	TRBJ2-7	TGTGCCAGCTCACCACTCAGGGGCGACGAGCAGTACTTC	CASSPLRGDEQYF
NA	NA	TRBV18	TRBJ2-5	TGTGCCAGCTCACCATCTTGGGAGCGGTACCAAGAGACCCAGTACTTC	CASSPSWERYQETQYF
NA	NA	TRBV7-9	TRBJ2-2	TGTGCCAGCAGCTCATCATTGGGGCCAAGATTACACGACACCGGGGAGCTGTTTTTT	CASSSSLGPRLHDTGELFF
NA	NA	TRBV5-1	TRBJ1-5	TGCGCCAGCAGCTTGGTATCTGGGGCGACACAGCCCCAGCATTTT	CASSLVSGATQPQHF
NA	TRBD1	TRBV10-3	TRBJ1-1	TGTGCCATCAGGACGGGACAGGGGTCTGAAGCTTTCTTT	CAIRTGQGSEAFF
NA	NA	TRBV19	TRBJ2-7	TGTGCCAGTAGTATACGGACTACTTACGAGCAGTACTTC	CASSIRTTYEQYF
NA	NA	TRBV6-2/TRBV6-3	TRBJ2-4	TGTGCCAGCAGTTACCCGCCTGGGATGCGGGACATTCAGTACTTC	CASSYPPGMRDIQYF
NA	TRBD2	TRBV18	TRBJ2-7	TGTGCCAGCTCACCAGTTTCCGGGACTAGGGGTTACGAGCAGTACTTC	CASSPVSGTRGYEQYF
NA	NA	TRBV29-1	TRBJ2-5	TGCAGCGTTAGAACAGGGGCGGGGGAGACCCAGTACTTC	CSVRTGAGETQYF
NA	NA	TRBV27	TRBJ1-6	TGTGCCAGCAGTCTGGGAGGGGTGCATAATTCACCCCTCCACTTT	CASSLGGVHNSPLHF
NA	TRBD1	TRBV4-3	TRBJ1-4	TGCGCCAGCAGCCCTAATCCCGGGACAGGGTATGAAAAACTGTTTTTT	CASSPNPGTGYEKLFF
NA	TRBD2	TRBV28	TRBJ2-5	TGTGCCAGCAGCCCCATTAGGAAGCGGGGGGTCCAAGAGACCCAGTACTTC	CASSPIRKRGVQETQYF
NA	TRBD2	TRBV19	TRBJ2-1	TGTGCCAGTAGTAACCCTGGACTAGCCCCGTTCTTC	CASSNPGLAPFF
NA	TRBD2	TRBV5-1	TRBJ2-7	TGCGCCAGCAGCTTGGCAAACCAACCCGGGCGGGAGGGCGAGCAGTACTTC	CASSLANQPGREGEQYF
NA	NA	TRBV6-4	TRBJ1-5	TGTGCCAGCAGTGTTAGCAGAGATCAGCCCCAGCATTTT	CASSVSRDQPQHF
NA	NA	TRBV19	TRBJ1-2	TGTGCCAGTAGTCGCAGGGATAAAACGAACGGCTACACCTTC	CASSRRDKTNGYTF
NA	NA	TRBV30	TRBJ1-2	TGTTCTTGGGGACAACCCCGACTCGGCTACACCTTC	CSWGQPRLGYTF
NA	NA	TRBV5-5	TRBJ1-6	TGTGCCAGCAGCGTGCTGGGGGGGGATAATTCACCCCTCCACTTT	CASSVLGGDNSPLHF
few	NA	TRBV15	TRBJ1-1	TGTGCCACCAGCAGAGATGGGGACTTGAACACTGAAGCTTTCTTT	CATSRDGDLNTEAFF
NA	NA	TRBV28	TRBJ1-6	TGTGCCAGCACCGGGGGGGGGCTCAGTTCACCCCTCCACTTT	CASTGGGLSSPLHF
NA	TRBD1	TRBV6-5	TRBJ2-7	TGTGCCAGTGACAGGGTCGAGGGCTACGAGCAGTACTTC	CASDRVEGYEQYF
NA	NA	TRBV7-8	TRBJ2-5	TGTGCCAGCAGCCACAGGGACGGGGAGACCCAGTACTTC	CASSHRDGETQYF
NA	TRBD1	TRBV9	TRBJ2-3	TGTGCCAGCAATCGGGACAGGGCCACAGATACGCAGTATTTT	CASNRDRATDTQYF
NA	TRBD1	TRBV19	TRBJ1-1	TGTGCCAGTACGAGACAGGGCATTATGAACACTGAAGCTTTCTTT	CASTRQGIMNTEAFF
NA	NA	TRBV18	TRBJ2-7	TGTGCCAGCTTGAGCACCGAAGCCTACGAGCAGTACTTC	CASLSTEAYEQYF
NA	NA	TRBV24-1	TRBJ1-2	TGTGCCACCAGTGAGGCAGGTAGGGGCTATGGCTACACCTTC	CATSEAGRGYGYTF
NA	TRBD1	TRBV7-8	TRBJ1-2	TGTGCCAGCAGCCCGGGACAGGGCTATGGCTACACCTTC	CASSPGQGYGYTF
NA	TRBD1	TRBV15	TRBJ2-5	TGTGCCACCAGCATACTAACGGGACAGGGTGGGGAGACCCAGTACTTC	CATSILTGQGGETQYF
NA	NA	TRBV2	TRBJ1-5	TGTGCCAGCAGTGAACGTCGTAGCAATCAGCCCCAGCATTTT	CASSERRSNQPQHF
once	NA	TRBV9	TRBJ1-3	TGTGCCAGCAGCGTCCCGCCGCAGAACACCATATATTTT	CASSVPPQNTIYF
NA	NA	TRBV2	TRBJ2-3	TGTGCCAGCAGTGTTCACGGGGGGCAGGGAGATACGCAGTATTTT	CASSVHGGQGDTQYF
NA	NA	TRBV12-3/TRBV12-4	TRBJ2-5	TGTGCCAGCAGTCCTCTACAAGAGACCCAGTACTTC	CASSPLQETQYF
NA	TRBD2	TRBV27	TRBJ2-7	TGTGCCAGCAGTTTATCGGCGGGAGACTACGAGCAGTACTTC	CASSLSAGDYEQYF
NA	NA	TRBV5-4	TRBJ2-1	TGTGCCAGCAGCTTAGCGGTTAGCTCCTACAATGAGCAGTTCTTC	CASSLAVSSYNEQFF
NA	NA	TRBV11-2	TRBJ1-2	TGTGCCAGCAGCTTAGACAGTCGGGGGGCTAACTATGGCTACACCTTC	CASSLDSRGANYGYTF
NA	TRBD2	TRBV28	TRBJ2-2	TGTGCCAGCCTTAGGGGCGGGAGATTGCACACCGGGGAGCTGTTTTTT	CASLRGGRLHTGELFF
few	NA	TRBV9	TRBJ1-1	TGTGCCAGCAGCCCGCGGACCCCCGGGGGAGCTTTCTTT	CASSPRTPGGAFF
few	TRBD2	TRBV7-8	TRBJ2-2	TGTGCCAGCAGCTCCCGACACCGGACTAGCGGGGGCGCCGGGGAGCTGTTTTTT	CASSSRHRTSGGAGELFF
NA	TRBD1	TRBV5-1	TRBJ2-3	TGCGCCAGCAGCTTGGGGACGCGGGACAGGGAAACAGATACGCAGTATTTT	CASSLGTRDRETDTQYF
NA	NA	TRBV7-9	TRBJ1-1	TGTGCCAGCGCGGACTCCACCGGGGGTGAAGCTTTCTTT	CASADSTGGEAFF
NA	NA	TRBV7-8	TRBJ1-5	TGTGCCAGCAGCGCGGTGCCAGGAGGGAATCAGCCCCAGCATTTT	CASSAVPGGNQPQHF
NA	NA	TRBV19	TRBJ2-7	TGTGCCAGTAGTTCAAACCCCAACAGGGCTCTGGACGAGCAGTACTTC	CASSSNPNRALDEQYF
NA	NA	TRBV28	TRBJ1-2	TGTGCCAGCAGTGGGTACGGGAACCTCCACACCTTC	CASSGYGNLHTF
once	NA	TRBV5-4	TRBJ2-4	TGTGCCAGCAGCTTCGGAGATCAGTTCACAAACTTC	CASSFGDQFTNF